The clone carrying this T cell receptor (beta chain) was observed a few times. In the source study's methods: It was from reference gene primer amplification that nucleated cell counts were estimated. The method was immunoSEQ multiplex PCR; TCRdb's version includes in-frame clones alone and lacks a portion of them. The DNA was the basis for D and trimming; V, J and clone size are from that table. The sample consists of some 210,000 clones, about four fifths of them appearing once. The data were obtained in a study of blood T cell repertoires in COVID-19. Study context: There were acute and convalescent COVID-19 samples, and they came from the United States, Italy and Spain.

Enrolled through a virtual design, the participants were between roughly 18 and 95 years of age and came from under 30 US areas. In assigning cohorts, the study relied on participant-reported clinical history. This CDR3 contains 14 residues. V lost 3 bases and J lost 0, with 8 bases in between. The germline gives CDR1 LGHDT, CDR2 YNNKEL (reference sequence). This TCR came from a woman aged 45-60 years with acute COVID-19. The sequencing sample was made of PBMCs or T cells enriched from blood (not recorded which). The chain employs TRBV3-1 (or the pseudogene TRBV3-2) and TRBJ1-1; D gene ambiguous. In DNA, the CDR3 is TGTGCCAGCAGCCAGGGCAGCATGAACACTGAAGCTTTCTTT. It encodes CASSQGSMNTEAFF.